These 19 T cell receptor beta chains came from one sample sequenced in a study of PD-L1 blockade in urothelial cancer. This table comes from immunoSEQ multiplex PCR, and its TCRdb copy is limited to in-frame clones, with some not included. Of roughly 26,000 clones in the sample, approximately 90% were seen once. Sequenced here: PBMCs, sampled around atezolizumab (anti-PD-L1) treatment. The receptors come from a man in his forties or fifties with urothelial cancer.

V is TRBV2 and J is TRBJ2-3; 12 nucleotides agree with TRBD2. With V trimmed by 6 bases and J by 1 base, 5 bases remained unmatched. CDR1 is SNHLY, CDR2 FYNNEI, per germline. The CDR3 sequence is 16 residues long. CDR3 sequence reads: CASRTLAGGGTDTQYF. The CDR3 DNA is TGTGCCAGCAGAACCCTAGCGGGAGGGGGCACAGATACGCAGTATTTT. The variable domain in full, with the rest retrieved from reference TRBV2 and TRBJ2-3, is EPEVTQTPSHQVTQMGQEVILRCVPISNHLYFYWYRQILGQKVEFLVSFYNNEISEKSEIFDDQFSVERPDGSNFTLKIRSTKLEDSAMYFCASRTLAGGGTDTQYFGPGTRLTVL.

V gene TRBV6-4 combines with J gene TRBJ2-3; 7 nucleotides line up with TRBD1. V was clipped by 4 bases and J by 4 bases; unmatched bases: 2. CDR3 length equals 13 residues. Germline V gives CDR1 MRHNA, CDR2 SNTAGT. The CDR3 loop is CASSATGPDTQYF. For the CDR3, the DNA is TGTGCCAGCAGTGCGACAGGGCCAGATACGCAGTATTTT.

The chain links TRBV2 to TRBJ2-1, with TRBD2 matching 7 bases. The ends lost 9 bases at V and 3 bases at J; junction bases unmatched: 8. The CDR3 is 14 amino acids. In germline, CDR1 is SNHLY, CDR2 FYNNEI. The CDR3 region has the DNA TGTGCCAGTGGGGAGGCTAGCGGCTACAATGAGCAGTTCTTC. It codes for CASGEASGYNEQFF.

The rearrangement links TRBV7-9 to TRBJ2-3; D is perhaps TRBD1 (5 bases). Trimming removed 3 bases at V and 6 bases at J, with 10 bases between. This CDR3 region has 13 residues. CDR1 SEHNR and CDR2 FQNEAQ come from the germline V gene (reference sequence). The CDR3 spells CASSFWGEDTQYF. The DNA of the CDR3 is TGTGCCAGCAGCTTTTGGGGCGAGGATACGCAGTATTTT.

This clone came up once. This chain connects TRBV5-8 to TRBJ2-3; perhaps TRBD1 as D (5 bases). The CDR3 has 14 residues. Looked up from germline, CDR1 is SGHTS and CDR2 is YDEGEE. V dropped 1 base and J dropped 5 bases, with 11 bases sitting between them. The chain's CDR3 is CASSLTGRRDTQYF. CDR3 DNA: TGTGCCAGCAGCTTGACAGGTCGACGAGATACGCAGTATTTT.

Turning to this clone: The sample holds other DNA sequences that translate to the same CDR3. The chain uses TRBV6-5 and TRBJ1-3; TRBD1 is a possible D gene (6 bases). This CDR3 region has 12 residues. Germline V CDR1 and CDR2: MNHEY, SVGAGI. V lost 6 bases and J 4 bases, leaving 7 bases between the germline ends. The CDR3 spells CASRGQGNTIYF. CDR3 DNA sequence: TGTGCCAGCAGAGGACAGGGAAACACCATATATTTT.

The chain uses TRBV7-9 and TRBJ1-1, with D possibly being TRBD1 (5 bases). In germline, CDR1 is SEHNR, CDR2 FQNEAQ (reference sequence). This CDR3 is built from 13 residues. Trimming left V 5 bases short and J 4 bases short, with 11 bases between. CDR3 nucleotide sequence: TGTGCCAGCAGCATACAGGCTCTCACTGAAGCTTTCTTT. It encodes CASSIQALTEAFF.

This rearrangement joins TRBV5-5 to TRBJ2-3; the D gene is possibly TRBD2 (5 bases). V lost 6 bases, J lost 1 base, and 12 bases lay in between. The CDR3 totals 14 residues. Germline V lookup: CDR1 SGHKS, CDR2 YYEKEE (reference sequence). CDR3 sequence: CASNLLGGTDTQYF. In DNA, the CDR3 is TGTGCCAGCAACCTCCTCGGGGGCACAGATACGCAGTATTTT.

There are a few counts of this clone. This chain uses TRBV10-3 with TRBJ2-7, with D maybe TRBD2 (5 bases). The V end was cut by 3 bases, the J end by 7 bases, with 22 bases between. The germline V gene encodes CDR1 ENHRY and CDR2 SYGVKD. CDR3 length: 16 amino acids. The CDR3 DNA reads as TGTGCCATCAGTGATGAACTAGTGGGAACCTACGGGGAGCAGTACTTC. This encodes CAISDELVGTYGEQYF.

The chain combines TRBV30 with TRBJ1-5; 9 positions match TRBD1. The V and J ends lost 3 bases and 5 bases, in that order; junction bases with no gene match: 11. CDR1 is GTSNPN and CDR2 is SVGIG in the germline V gene (reference sequence). This CDR3 comprises 16 residues. This chain's CDR3 is CAWSPTDRGFYQPQHF. DNA for the CDR3: TGTGCCTGGAGCCCAACCGACAGGGGGTTTTATCAGCCCCAGCATTTT. The entire variable domain, with the rest obtained from reference TRBV30 and TRBJ1-5, is as follows: SQTIHQWPATLVQPVGSPLSLECTVEGTSNPNLYWYRQAAGRGLQLLFYSVGIGQISSEVPQNLSASRPQDRQFILSSKKLLLSDSGFYLCAWSPTDRGFYQPQHFGDGTRLSIL.

In this sample, this clone turned up once. The genes are TRBV5-6 and TRBJ2-3, with a possible D match to TRBD2 (6 bases). The V gene lost 0 bases and the J gene lost 4 bases, with 9 bases spanning the gap. Germline lookup yields CDR1 SGHDT and CDR2 YYEEEE. This CDR3 is built from 14 residues. In DNA form, the CDR3 reads TGTGCCAGCAGCTTGGGGCGGGGCGCAGATACGCAGTATTTT. Residues: CASSLGRGADTQYF. The whole variable domain, remainder taken from reference TRBV5-6 and TRBJ2-3, is DAGVTQSPTHLIKTRGQQVTLRCSPKSGHDTVSWYQQALGQGPQFIFQYYEEEERQRGNFPDRFSGHQFPNYSSELNVNALLLGDSALYLCASSLGRGADTQYFGPGTRLTVL.

The gene calls are TRBV5-1 and TRBJ1-4; 9 bases agree with TRBD1. The CDR3 is 18 amino acids. Per germline, CDR1 SGHRS and CDR2 YFSETQ. V was clipped by 4 bases and J by 3 bases; unmatched bases: 13. The chain's CDR3 is CASSPLTGGLSANEKLFF. In DNA, the CDR3 is TGCGCCAGCAGCCCCTTGACAGGGGGACTGTCGGCTAATGAAAAACTGTTTTTT.

V and J are TRBV28 and TRBJ2-1; weak D call: TRBD2 (6 bases). Trimming removed 5 bases at V and 1 base at J, with 12 bases between. This CDR3 is 15 amino acids long. Germline CDR1 reads MDHEN; CDR2 reads SYDVKM. The DNA for the CDR3 is TGTGCCAGCAGTCTCACGGGGGTGTCCTACAATGAGCAGTTCTTC. It encodes CASSLTGVSYNEQFF.

The genes are TRBV12-5 and TRBJ1-1, with 7 bases aligning to TRBD1. CDR3 length equals 13 residues. V trimming: 5 bases; J trimming: 5 bases; junction bases outside the gene matches: 5. The germline CDR1 and CDR2 sequences are LGHNT and FRNRAP. The CDR3 DNA sequence: TGTGCTAGTGGTGTCTCCAGGGGGACTGAAGCTTTCTTT. This encodes CASGVSRGTEAFF.

This chain links TRBV10-3 with TRBJ2-5; 10 bases align to TRBD2. The CDR3 sequence is 14 residues long. CDR1 is ENHRY, CDR2 SYGVKD, per germline. V dropped 6 bases and J dropped 2; count of bases not matched to a gene: 3. The CDR3 nucleotides read TGTGCCATCAGCCCACTAGCGGGGCAAGAGACCCAGTACTTC. Its protein is CAISPLAGQETQYF.

The rearrangement joins TRBV6-5 to TRBJ1-3; 7 bases map to TRBD1. This CDR3 is built from 14 residues. J lost 3 bases, V lost 6 bases, and 5 bases had no gene match. CDR1 MNHEY and CDR2 SVGAGI come from the germline V gene. For the CDR3, the DNA is TGTGCCAGCAGCAGGGGGTCAGGTGGAAACACCATATATTTT. Translation: CASSRGSGGNTIYF.

The chain combines TRBV11-2 with TRBJ2-7; D perhaps matches TRBD1 (5 bases). Germline V gene sequence: CDR1 SGHAT, CDR2 FQNNGV. The CDR3 length is 13 residues. V lost 2 bases and J lost 7, with 12 bases in between. The CDR3 DNA is TGTGCCAGCAGCTTACAGGTCAGGGTTGAGCAGTACTTC. Its translation is CASSLQVRVEQYF.

This clone came up a few times. The J gene is TRBJ1-1, the V gene TRBV6-6; no firm D call. This CDR3 comprises 14 residues. Germline CDR1 is MNHNY and CDR2 is SVGAGI (reference sequence). The V end was cut by 0 bases, the J end by 2 bases, with 7 bases between. This chain's CDR3 is CASSYSTGNTEAFF. CDR3 sequence (DNA): TGTGCCAGCAGTTACTCTACGGGAAACACTGAAGCTTTCTTT.

This clone was observed once. The chain has TRBV4-1 and TRBJ2-7; D not certain. Germline lookup yields CDR1 MGHRA and CDR2 YSYEKL. V shed 1 base and J shed 4 bases, with 11 bases lying between them. The CDR3 totals 14 residues. As DNA, the CDR3 is TGCGCCAGCAGCCAAGGACCCGGGTTGTACGAGCAGTACTTC. This translates into CASSQGPGLYEQYF.